This T cell receptor (beta chain) emerged from a study of tumor-infiltrating lymphocytes in primary liver carcinoma (TCRdb year 2017). For the study in its entirety: Between November 2015 and early 2016, several patients in China with histopathologically diagnosed primary liver carcinoma had their tumors surgically resected. Hepatocellular carcinoma (four) or combined HCC and intrahepatic cholangiocarcinoma (one) was present in the five patients, who were three men and two women aged 30 to 69 years. Tumors of the five patients were stage T1-T3 N0M0 with maximum diameters of roughly 4 to 11 cm. Roughly 3.5 to 8 million productive TCRbeta reads were obtained per sample, and no significant difference in read depth was found between tissue types. Across five regions of each liver tumor, along with adjacent normal tissue and blood, the study brought together TCRbeta repertoire sequencing, expression microarrays and whole-exome sequencing. A total of 35 specimens from 5 patients underwent TCRbeta repertoire sequencing, comprising about 25 tumor regions, 5 adjacent noncancerous liver tissues and 5 peripheral blood samples. Technical replicate repertoires showed high reproducibility, with mean shared-clone rates roughly 0.89 and correlation coefficients above 0.95. The study at large found these results: Repertoire overlap was found to be higher between tumor regions (mean roughly 36%) than between tumor-adjacent (17%) or tumor-blood (14%) pairs, consistent with antigen-driven expansion. With just four or five patients in the study, the authors point out that the findings should be validated in a larger study. Compared with blood, tumors had a significantly larger share of the repertoire taken up by the top 250 clones (p = 0.039). Because the samples were bulk and unsorted, CD4+ and CD8+ T cell repertoires could not be compared. Because sequencing covered only the TCR beta chain and unpaired alpha chains were not captured, true repertoire diversity is likely underestimated.

TRIzol reagent was used to extract blood RNA from unsorted whole blood, while the DNeasy Blood & Tissue kit provided the germline DNA. Patients had chronic HBV infection and were treatment-naive at sampling. Before surgery, about 4 milliliters of peripheral blood were collected into K2EDTA tubes. A remark on this clonotype: Its specific antigen is unknown. No much larger clone exists at a distance of one base, and base qualities are not known.

V lost 7 bases and J lost 6 bases; the stretch between them is 22 bases long. Including the terminal cysteine and phenylalanine, the CDR3 comprises 15 residues. Solely the CDR3 DNA is kept, with 45 bases framed from the first base. The germline V gene gives CDR1 as MNHEY and CDR2 as SVGAGI. Using a constant-region primer and ProtoScript II reverse transcriptase, TCRbeta-specific cDNA was reverse-transcribed from 500 ng total RNA. TCRbeta libraries were built with three nested multiplex PCR rounds, a slightly modified ARM-PCR procedure. Each of the first two PCR rounds ran for approximately 11 cycles and used multiplex TRBV1-TRBV30 forward primers together with a Cbeta reverse primer. Sample barcodes and Illumina adapters were attached in a final 25-cycle PCR using Deep VentR polymerase. Before sequencing, amplicons between 200 and 500 bp were purified from gel using a QIAquick gel extraction kit. The TCRbeta amplicons were sequenced with 250-bp paired-end reads on an Illumina HiSeq 2500. Turning to the authors' computational methods: Reads were quality-trimmed with Trimmomatic v0.33, and paired reads were merged with FLASH v1.2.11 to recover full CDR3 sequences. MiGEC v1.2.1b assigned V, D and J germline segments to the rearranged TCRbeta sequences. VDJtools v1.0.0 computed clonotype statistics and Shannon-Wiener diversity indices. To reduce sampling bias, subsequent analyses other than the diversity analysis used only the 250 most abundant clonotypes in each sample. TCRdb reworked the public reads: Q25 trimming with fastp, MiXCR clone assembly, productive beta chains retained. For every CDR3 protein sequence, its rows merge into one entry that carries the most common genes and DNA. For this entry, the V and J calls and clone size follow TCRdb and not the study's own pipeline. This sample holds approximately 320,000 distinct CDR3 sequences; approximately 54% were observed only once. The biggest ten clones account for approximately 15% of the sample.

The source is a woman younger than 45 with primary liver carcinoma and hepatitis B virus infection. The specimen was peripheral blood. The chain employs TRBV6-5 and TRBJ2-7, with TRBD1 perhaps the D gene, on 5 matching bases. DNA sequence: TGTGCCAGCAATACCCCAGGACAAGGGGCCGGCGAGCAGTACTTC. Translated, it reads CASNTPGQGAGEQYF.